The 13 T cell receptor beta chains below were found in one sample sequenced in a study of shared clonotypes between healthy human individuals. Sequencing used immunoSEQ multiplex PCR; TCRdb keeps in-frame clones, though not all of them. The table lists about 2.2 million clones, around 93% of them singletons. Terminally differentiated effector memory CD45RA+ cells were left out of the naive CD8 fraction, which was CD45RO-negative and positively selected for CCR7. Input material: naive CD8+ T cells from PBMCs. The receptors come from a man between 18 and 35 years old in good health. Some clones in this sample may be carry-over from other donors' samples.

This clone was recorded only once. The V and J genes are TRBV12-2 and TRBJ2-7. TRBV12-2 is termed a pseudogene. The CDR3 is 13 residues long. The CDR3 DNA follows: TGTGCAAGTCGCTTAAGGTCGGCGCGCGAGCAGTACTTC. It codes for CASRLRSAREQYF.

The chain recombines TRBV6-5 with TRBJ1-5, with D uncertain. The CDR3 has 13 amino acids. V was shortened by 2 bases and J by 1 base, with 3 bases between the two germline ends. In germline, CDR1 is MNHEY, CDR2 SVGAGI. Here the CDR3 DNA reads TGTGCCAGCAGTTACGAGAGCAATCAGCCCCAGCATTTT. Its protein product is CASSYESNQPQHF.

The chain links TRBV7-3 to TRBJ2-7; D may correspond to TRBD1 or TRBD2 (5 bases each). V was clipped by 4 bases and J by 5 bases, with 21 bases between them. CDR3 size: 16 residues. Germline CDR1 reads SGHTA; CDR2 reads FQGTGA. CDR3 DNA: TGTGCCAGCAGCTGGGGGAATCGGCCATGGGTCCACGAGCAGTACTTC. Translating it yields CASSWGNRPWVHEQYF.

This chain connects TRBV28 to TRBJ1-1; 8 bases are shared with TRBD1. This CDR3 has 15 residues. Germline assignment: CDR1 MDHEN and CDR2 SYDVKM. V gave up 7 bases and J gave up 6 bases; unmatched junction bases: 13. The chain's CDR3 is CASTYFQGAWAEAFF. For the CDR3, the DNA is TGTGCCAGCACCTACTTCCAGGGGGCATGGGCTGAAGCTTTCTTT.

The rearrangement joins TRBV4-2 to TRBJ1-5; D gene uncertain. From germline, CDR1 is LGHNA and CDR2 YNFKEQ. V lost 5 bases and J lost 9, with 17 bases in between. The CDR3 loop spans 14 amino acids. In nucleotides, the CDR3 is TGTGCCAGCAGCGACCGGCATACAGCAGGGCCCCAGCATTTT. This codes for CASSDRHTAGPQHF.

V and J are TRBV27 and TRBJ2-5; no firm D call. Deletions cut 2 bases from V and 4 bases from J, with 11 bases between. Germline values: CDR1 MNHEY, CDR2 SMNVEV (reference sequence). The CDR3 is 14 residues long. The CDR3 sequence: CASSLPGASETQYF. CDR3 sequence (DNA): TGTGCCAGCAGTTTACCTGGAGCTTCAGAGACCCAGTACTTC.

This chain connects TRBV5-4 to TRBJ2-4, with D unclear. Trimming took 4 bases from V and 5 from J, leaving 13 bases between them. Germline V gene data show CDR1 as SGHNT and CDR2 as YYREEE (reference sequence). This CDR3 has 14 residues. CDR3 sequence: CASSRPSAENIQYF. CDR3 bases: TGTGCCAGCAGCCGCCCTTCGGCCGAAAACATTCAGTACTTC.

The chain carries TRBV30 and TRBJ2-1, with unresolved D. The CDR3 extends over 13 amino acids. Trimming shortened V by 2 bases and J by 6 bases, and 11 bases separated the two germline ends. Germline CDR1 reads GTSNPN; CDR2 reads SVGIG (reference sequence). CDR3 sequence reads: CAWSWAESNEQFF. Written as DNA, the CDR3 is TGTGCCTGGAGTTGGGCGGAAAGCAATGAGCAGTTCTTC.

The chain carries TRBV28 and TRBJ2-7, with D perhaps matching TRBD1 or TRBD2 (5 bases each). CDR3 size: 13 residues. V was clipped by 6 bases and J by 1 base, with 10 bases between them. The germline V gene encodes CDR1 MDHEN and CDR2 SYDVKM. The CDR3 DNA reads as TGTGCCAGCAGGGGGACGGATTCCTACGAGCAGTACTTC. Protein product: CASRGTDSYEQYF.

The chain joins TRBV7-6 to TRBJ2-7; D is undetermined. V was shortened by 1 base and J by 8 bases, with 18 bases between the two germline ends. The CDR3 has 15 amino acids. Germline values: CDR1 SGHVS, CDR2 FNYEAQ. The CDR3, as DNA: TGTGCCAGCAGCTTAGTTGCAGAATCCCTTAACAAGCAGTACTTC. Translated, it gives CASSLVAESLNKQYF.

About this clone itself: Other DNA variants within this sample encode the same CDR3. The genes are TRBV19 and TRBJ2-1, with unresolved D. The V gene lost 3 bases and the J gene lost 5 bases, with 8 bases spanning the gap. Germline CDR1 and CDR2: LNHDA and SQIVND (reference sequence). The CDR3 is 13 amino acids. CDR3 nucleotide sequence: TGTGCCAGTAGTATCGGCCGAGACAATGAGCAGTTCTTC. Translated: CASSIGRDNEQFF.

J is TRBJ2-7 and V is TRBV15, with D tentatively TRBD1 or TRBD2 (7 bases each). CDR3 length: 14 amino acids. Trimming stripped 10 bases from V and 2 bases from J, with 18 bases between. CDR1 LNHNV and CDR2 YYDKDF come from the germline V gene (reference sequence). CDR3 in amino acids: CANQGGEPAYEQYF. For the CDR3, the DNA is TGTGCCAACCAGGGGGGGGAGCCCGCCTACGAGCAGTACTTC.

Points on this clone: This same CDR3 is encoded by further DNA sequences in the sample. V is TRBV9 and J is TRBJ1-3; no clear D gene. Trimming stripped 0 bases from V and 3 bases from J, with 4 bases between. The CDR3 runs 13 residues. Looked up from germline, CDR1 is SGDLS and CDR2 is YYNGEE. In DNA form, the CDR3 reads TGTGCCAGCAGCGTAGCCGGTGGAAACACCATATATTTT. This sequence encodes CASSVAGGNTIYF. The whole variable domain, remainder taken from reference TRBV9 and TRBJ1-3, is DSGVTQTPKHLITATGQRVTLRCSPRSGDLSVYWYQQSLDQGLQFLIQYYNGEERAKGNILERFSAQQFPDLHSELNLSSLELGDSALYFCASSVAGGNTIYFGEGSWLTVV.